The 14 T cell receptor beta chains below all came from one sample that was sequenced in a study of graft-versus-host responses after intestinal transplantation. Using immunoSEQ multiplex PCR, the repertoire was profiled, and TCRdb retains in-frame clones only, with some absent. The data show about 83,000 clones, roughly 89% seen once. These TCRs' antigens remain unknown. Specimen: unstimulated CD4+ T cells sorted from spleen or lymph node cells, collected before intestinal transplant. These receptors were obtained from a human donor who received an intestinal transplant.

The CDR3 protein is CAISDPKSGQGALGYTF. DNA for the CDR3: TGTGCCATCAGTGACCCAAAGAGCGGACAGGGGGCTCTTGGCTACACCTTC. The chain uses TRBV10-3 and TRBJ1-2; TRBD1 agrees at 11 bases. The CDR3 is made up of 17 amino acids. V trimming: 3 bases; J trimming: 7 bases; junction bases outside the gene matches: 13. The germline gives CDR1 ENHRY, CDR2 SYGVKD.

The chain joins TRBV9 to TRBJ2-5, with D tentatively TRBD2 (5 bases). CDR3 length equals 16 residues. In germline, CDR1 is SGDLS, CDR2 YYNGEE. Trimming shortened V by 0 bases and J by 4 bases, and 16 bases separated the two germline ends. Here the CDR3 DNA reads TGTGCCAGCAGCGTAGCATCCACACTGAGGGCAGAGACCCAGTACTTC. Translation gives CASSVASTLRAETQYF.

The chain recombines TRBV25-1 with TRBJ1-4; the D is unclear. Germline CDR1 and CDR2: MGHDK and SYGVNS. The CDR3 loop spans 13 amino acids. The ends were cut back, 0 bases at V and 7 bases at J, with 6 bases in the middle. The CDR3 DNA reads as TGTGCCAGCAGTGAATACGGTCTTGAAAAACTGTTTTTT. Residues: CASSEYGLEKLFF.

CDR3 sequence reads: CASSLERFAYEQYF. The DNA of the CDR3 is TGTGCCAGCAGCTTAGAGCGTTTCGCCTACGAGCAGTACTTC. The chain links TRBV11-2 to TRBJ2-7; D is undetermined. Trimming took 0 bases from V and 2 from J, leaving 8 bases between them. Per germline, CDR1 SGHAT and CDR2 FQNNGV. CDR3 length: 14 amino acids. The complete variable domain, with remaining parts taken from reference TRBV11-2 and TRBJ2-7, reads EAGVAQSPRYKIIEKRQSVAFWCNPISGHATLYWYQQILGQGPKLLIQFQNNGVVDDSQLPKDRFSAERLKGVDSTLKIQPAKLEDSAVYLCASSLERFAYEQYFGPGTRLTVT.

The genes are TRBV4-2 and TRBJ1-4; D is possibly TRBD1 (5 bases). Trimming pared 0 bases from V and 4 bases from J, leaving 12 bases between. Germline-derived CDR1 and CDR2 are LGHNA and YNFKEQ. The CDR3 length is 16 residues. DNA for the CDR3: TGTGCCAGCAGCCAAGATGCAGGGTCCGGTAATGAAAAACTGTTTTTT. Amino acids: CASSQDAGSGNEKLFF.

The J gene is TRBJ1-4, the V gene TRBV25-1, with D uncertain. V dropped 0 bases and J dropped 8 bases, with 13 bases sitting between them. CDR3 length equals 15 residues. Germline V CDR1 and CDR2: MGHDK, SYGVNS. CDR3 DNA: TGTGCCAGCAGTGAATATAGGCCAGAGGGCGAAAAACTGTTTTTT. Translating gives CASSEYRPEGEKLFF.

The chain employs TRBV5-1 and TRBJ1-1, with D hard to call. The V end lost 4 bases, the J end lost 1 base, and 11 bases lay between the germline ends. The CDR3 is made up of 14 amino acids. CDR1 and CDR2 (germline): SGHRS, YFSETQ. The CDR3 protein is CASSDYKGNTEAFF. CDR3 bases: TGCGCCAGCAGCGACTACAAAGGGAACACTGAAGCTTTCTTT. The variable domain in full, completed from reference TRBV5-1 and TRBJ1-1, reads KAGVTQTPRYLIKTRGQQVTLSCSPISGHRSVSWYQQTPGQGLQFLFEYFSETQRNKGNFPGRFSGRQFSNSRSEMNVSTLELGDSALYLCASSDYKGNTEAFFGQGTRLTVV.

The V gene is TRBV29-1, the J gene TRBJ2-7, with TRBD1 matching over 9 bases. The germline CDR1 and CDR2 sequences are SQVTM and ANQGSEA. This CDR3 contains 13 residues. The V and J ends lost 7 bases and 6 bases, in that order; junction bases with no gene match: 10. The CDR3 is CSASGTGMSEQYF. The CDR3 nucleotides read TGCAGCGCCTCCGGGACAGGGATGTCCGAGCAGTACTTC.

The genes are TRBV9 and TRBJ2-5; tentatively, D is TRBD1 (6 bases). The CDR3 has 15 residues. The germline V gene encodes CDR1 SGDLS and CDR2 YYNGEE. Trimming took 4 bases from V and 8 from J, leaving 21 bases between them. CDR3 loop: CASSSGRDTLGTQYF. The CDR3 nucleotides read TGTGCCAGCAGCTCAGGCCGGGACACCCTAGGCACCCAGTACTTC. The full variable domain, in which reference TRBV9 and TRBJ2-5 provide the parts outside the CDR3, is DSGVTQTPKHLITATGQRVTLRCSPRSGDLSVYWYQQSLDQGLQFLIQYYNGEERAKGNILERFSAQQFPDLHSELNLSSLELGDSALYFCASSSGRDTLGTQYFGPGTRLLVL.

This sequence joins TRBV2 and TRBJ2-1; 7 bases are a match to TRBD2. The length of the CDR3 is 15 residues. V was clipped by 3 bases and J by 9 bases; unmatched bases: 11. Germline V gives CDR1 SNHLY, CDR2 FYNNEI. The CDR3 region is CASSDTASGFGEQFF. The CDR3 nucleotides read TGTGCCAGCAGTGATACGGCTAGCGGTTTCGGTGAGCAGTTCTTC.

The chain has TRBV9 and TRBJ2-3; D gene uncertain. The CDR3 consists of 15 residues. Germline values: CDR1 SGDLS, CDR2 YYNGEE. With 0 bases removed from V and 2 bases from J, the gap between germline ends came to 10 bases. CDR3 sequence: CASSVDSPHTDTQYF. CDR3 bases: TGTGCCAGCAGCGTAGACAGTCCCCACACAGATACGCAGTATTTT.

The chain links TRBV6-1 to TRBJ1-2; 7 bases map to TRBD1. CDR3 size: 15 residues. V lost 1 base to trimming and J lost 6 bases; unmatched junction nucleotides: 8. Germline loops: CDR1 MNHNS, CDR2 SASEGT. CDR3 DNA: TGTGCCAGCAGTGAAGTCCGGACAGGTTTAAATGGCTACACCTTC. This encodes CASSEVRTGLNGYTF.

CDR3 in amino acids: CASGQSPDTQYF. The CDR3, as DNA: TGTGCCTCTGGACAGTCTCCAGATACGCAGTATTTT. V and J are TRBV19 and TRBJ2-3; D possibly corresponds to TRBD1 (6 bases). The CDR3 spans 12 residues. V was trimmed by 11 bases and J by 4 bases, leaving 13 bases between them. Germline V gene lookup returns CDR1 LNHDA and CDR2 SQIVND (reference sequence).

The chain has TRBV7-3 and TRBJ2-1; 16 positions match TRBD2. CDR1 and CDR2 (germline): SGHTA, FQGTGA. J lost 8 bases, V lost 3 bases, and 4 bases had no gene match. The CDR3 is made up of 16 amino acids. In nucleotides, the CDR3 is TGTGCCAGCAGCTTGGGGACTAGCGGGAGGGCCCATGAGCAGTTCTTC. This codes for CASSLGTSGRAHEQFF.